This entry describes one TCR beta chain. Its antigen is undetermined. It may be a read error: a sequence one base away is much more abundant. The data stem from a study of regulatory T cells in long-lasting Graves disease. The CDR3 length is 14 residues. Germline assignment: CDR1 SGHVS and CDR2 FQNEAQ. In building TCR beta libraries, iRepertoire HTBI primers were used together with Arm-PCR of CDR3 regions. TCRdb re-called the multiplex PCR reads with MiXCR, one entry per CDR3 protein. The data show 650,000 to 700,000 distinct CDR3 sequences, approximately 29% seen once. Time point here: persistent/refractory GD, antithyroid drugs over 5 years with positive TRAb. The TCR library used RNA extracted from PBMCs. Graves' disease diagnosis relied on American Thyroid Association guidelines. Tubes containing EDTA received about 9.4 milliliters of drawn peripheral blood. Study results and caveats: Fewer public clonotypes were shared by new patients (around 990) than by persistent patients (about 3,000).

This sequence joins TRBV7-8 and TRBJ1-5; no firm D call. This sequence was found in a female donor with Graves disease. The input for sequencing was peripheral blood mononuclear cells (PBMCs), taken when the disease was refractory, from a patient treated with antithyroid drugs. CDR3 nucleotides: TGTGCCGGCAGCTGGGGTTTGGGATATCAGCCCCAGCATTTT. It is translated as CAGSWGLGYQPQHF.